This TCR beta chain was sequenced during a study of cytomegalovirus exposure and HLA in healthy donors. Primers included in the PCR were 60 Vbeta and 13 Jbeta primers. Using immunoSEQ multiplex PCR, the repertoire was profiled, and TCRdb retains in-frame clones only, with some absent. The sample has more than 100,000 clones, 70% to 80% seen once; the top ten hold around 3%. CDR3 length: 15 residues. Germline V gene data show CDR1 as MGHRA and CDR2 as YSYEKL. The ends lost 2 bases at V and 8 bases at J; junction bases unmatched: 7. This clonotype originated in a woman between 40 and 50 years old in good health and CMV-seropositive. Input material: PBMCs. The chain has TRBV4-1 and TRBJ1-4, with 8 bases fitting TRBD1. The chain's CDR3 is CASSQLWTGREKLFF. CDR3 DNA sequence: TGCGCCAGCAGCCAACTCTGGACAGGGAGAGAAAAACTGTTTTTT.